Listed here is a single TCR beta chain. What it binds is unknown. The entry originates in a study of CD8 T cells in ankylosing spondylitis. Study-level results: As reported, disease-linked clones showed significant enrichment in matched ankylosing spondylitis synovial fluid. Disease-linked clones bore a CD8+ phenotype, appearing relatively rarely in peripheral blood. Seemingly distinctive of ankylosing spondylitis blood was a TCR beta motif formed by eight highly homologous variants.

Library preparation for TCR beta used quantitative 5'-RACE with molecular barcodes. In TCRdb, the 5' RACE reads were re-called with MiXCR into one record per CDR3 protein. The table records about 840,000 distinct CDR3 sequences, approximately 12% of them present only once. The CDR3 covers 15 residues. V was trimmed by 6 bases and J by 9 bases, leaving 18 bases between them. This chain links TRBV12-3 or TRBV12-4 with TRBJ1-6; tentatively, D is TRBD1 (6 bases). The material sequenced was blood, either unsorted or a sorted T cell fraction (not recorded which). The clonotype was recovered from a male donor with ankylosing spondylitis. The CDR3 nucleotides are TGTGCCAGCAGAATAATTGGCAGGGGTTTTTCACCCCTCCACTTT. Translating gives CASRIIGRGFSPLHF.